This T cell receptor (beta chain) was profiled in a study of blood T cell repertoires in COVID-19. For the study at large: PBMCs, B-cell-depleted T cells, or T cells were the source of the cDNA or gDNA that made up the material.

CDR1 is SGHVS, CDR2 FQNEAQ, per germline. This CDR3 has 18 residues. V dropped 0 bases and J dropped 4; count of bases not matched to a gene: 11. Source study methods: From reference gene primer amplification, estimates of nucleated cell counts were derived. The protocol was immunoSEQ multiplex PCR, while the TCRdb copy is restricted to in-frame clones and leaves out a portion. V, J and clone size reflect that table, while D and trimming were determined from the DNA. The table includes roughly 120,000 clones, 81% detected once. The sample was peripheral blood. This TCR was recovered from a man aged 50 or older with acute or convalescent COVID-19. The gene calls are TRBV7-8 and TRBJ2-1; TRBD2 aligns across 8 bases. The CDR3 nucleotides read TGTGCCAGCAGCTTAGCTATCTTAGCGGGGATCCTATACAATGAGCAGTTCTTC. Translating gives CASSLAILAGILYNEQFF.